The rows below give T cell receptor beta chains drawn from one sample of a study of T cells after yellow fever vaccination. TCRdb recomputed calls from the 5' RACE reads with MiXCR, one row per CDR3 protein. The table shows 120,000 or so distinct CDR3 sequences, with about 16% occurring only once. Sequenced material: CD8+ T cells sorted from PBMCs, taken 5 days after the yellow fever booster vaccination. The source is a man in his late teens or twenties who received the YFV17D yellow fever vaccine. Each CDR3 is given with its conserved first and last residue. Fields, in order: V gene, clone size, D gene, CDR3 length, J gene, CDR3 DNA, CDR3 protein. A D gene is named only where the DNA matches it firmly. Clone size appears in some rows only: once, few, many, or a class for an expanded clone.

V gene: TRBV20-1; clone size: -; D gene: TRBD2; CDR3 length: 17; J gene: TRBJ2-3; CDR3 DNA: TGCAGTGCCCCTTCCCGGCTAGCGGGGGTGGTCACAGATACGCAGTATTTT; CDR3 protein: CSAPSRLAGVVTDTQYF
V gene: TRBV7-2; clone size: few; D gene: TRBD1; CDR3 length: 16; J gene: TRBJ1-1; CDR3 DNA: TGTGCCAGCAGCTCCCGACAGGGAAGGCTTAACACTGAAGCTTTCTTT; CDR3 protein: CASSSRQGRLNTEAFF
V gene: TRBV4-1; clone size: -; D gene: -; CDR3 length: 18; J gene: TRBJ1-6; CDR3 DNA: TGCGCCAGCAGCCAGGAGGTTGGGGGGCTATCCTATAATTCACCCCTCCACTTT; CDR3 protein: CASSQEVGGLSYNSPLHF
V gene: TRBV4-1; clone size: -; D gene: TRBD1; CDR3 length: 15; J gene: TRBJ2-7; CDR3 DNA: TGCGCCAGCAGCCAAGGGGACAGGGTAACCTACGAGCAGTACTTC; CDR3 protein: CASSQGDRVTYEQYF
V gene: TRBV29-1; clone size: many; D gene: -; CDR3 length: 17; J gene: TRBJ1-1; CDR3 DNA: TGCAGCGTTGAAAGGGCCTCATTCGGGGTGGCGAACACTGAAGCTTTCTTT; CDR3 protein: CSVERASFGVANTEAFF
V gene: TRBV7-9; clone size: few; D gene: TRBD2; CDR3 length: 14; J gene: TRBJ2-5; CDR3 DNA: TGTGCCACCCTCGCCGGGGGGGTCTCTGGGACCCAGTACTTC; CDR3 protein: CATLAGGVSGTQYF
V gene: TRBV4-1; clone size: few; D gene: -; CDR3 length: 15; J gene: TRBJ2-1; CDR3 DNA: TGCGCCAGCAGCCAAGCCGCCAGGGGATTGGATGAGCAGTTCTTC; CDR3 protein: CASSQAARGLDEQFF
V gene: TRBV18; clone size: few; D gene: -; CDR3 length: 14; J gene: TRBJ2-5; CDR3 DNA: TGTGCCAGCTCACCACCATCCGAGGAAGAGACCCAGTACTTC; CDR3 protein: CASSPPSEEETQYF
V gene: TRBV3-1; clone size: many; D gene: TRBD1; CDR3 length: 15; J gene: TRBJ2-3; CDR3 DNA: TGTGCCAGCAGCCATCCCGGGACAGGGTCAGATACGCAGTATTTT; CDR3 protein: CASSHPGTGSDTQYF
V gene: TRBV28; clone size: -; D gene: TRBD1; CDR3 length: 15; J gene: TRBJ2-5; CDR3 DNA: TGTGCCAGCGCCCCTCAGGGGGCGCTTAAGGAGACCCAGTACTTC; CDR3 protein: CASAPQGALKETQYF
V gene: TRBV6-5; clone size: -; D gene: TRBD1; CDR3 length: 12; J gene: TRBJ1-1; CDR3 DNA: TGTGCCAGCAGTCCGACAGGGGATGAAGCTTTCTTT; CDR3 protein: CASSPTGDEAFF
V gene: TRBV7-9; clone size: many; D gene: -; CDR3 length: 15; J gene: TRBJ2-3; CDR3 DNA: TGTGCCAGCAGAGCCTCCGAAGGGAGGACAGATACGCAGTATTTT; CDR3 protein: CASRASEGRTDTQYF
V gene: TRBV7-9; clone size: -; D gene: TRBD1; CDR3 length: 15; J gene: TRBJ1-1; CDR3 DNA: TGTGCCAGCAGCTCAACGACAGGGACGAACACTGAAGCTTTCTTT; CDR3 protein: CASSSTTGTNTEAFF
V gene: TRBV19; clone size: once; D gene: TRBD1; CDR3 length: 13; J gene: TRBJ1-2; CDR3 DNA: TGTGCCAGTAGTAAGACAGGGGCGAGGGGCTACACCTTC; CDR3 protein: CASSKTGARGYTF
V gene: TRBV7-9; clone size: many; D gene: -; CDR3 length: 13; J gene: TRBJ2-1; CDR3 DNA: TGTGCCAGCAGCGGGGGACTGGACAATGAGCAGTTCTTC; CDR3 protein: CASSGGLDNEQFF
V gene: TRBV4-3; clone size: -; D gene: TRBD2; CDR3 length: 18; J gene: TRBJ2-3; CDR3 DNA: TGCGCCAGCAGCCAAGATGAAGCGGGGCGTTCTCTCACAGATACGCAGTATTTT; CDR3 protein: CASSQDEAGRSLTDTQYF
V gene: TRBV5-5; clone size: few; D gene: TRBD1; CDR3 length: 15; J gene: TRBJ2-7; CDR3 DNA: TGTGCCAGCAGCTTTAACAGGGGTGGAATCCACGAGCAGTACTTC; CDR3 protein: CASSFNRGGIHEQYF
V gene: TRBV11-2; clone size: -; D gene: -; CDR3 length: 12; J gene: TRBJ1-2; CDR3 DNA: TGTGCCAGCAGCTTAGCAGGGAGTGACTACACCTTC; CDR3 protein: CASSLAGSDYTF
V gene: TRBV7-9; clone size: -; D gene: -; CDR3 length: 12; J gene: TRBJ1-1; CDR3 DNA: TGTGCCAGCAGCTGGGGCGTCCGTGAAGCTTTCTTT; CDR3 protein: CASSWGVREAFF
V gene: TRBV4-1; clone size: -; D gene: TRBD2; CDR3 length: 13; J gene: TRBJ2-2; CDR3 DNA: TGCGCCAGCCGGGAGGGGAACACCGGGGAGCTGTTTTTT; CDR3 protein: CASREGNTGELFF
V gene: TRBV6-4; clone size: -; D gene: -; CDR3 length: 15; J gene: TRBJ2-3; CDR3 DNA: TGTGCCAGCAGCGCCGGGACAATGGAGGCAGATACGCAGTATTTT; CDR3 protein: CASSAGTMEADTQYF
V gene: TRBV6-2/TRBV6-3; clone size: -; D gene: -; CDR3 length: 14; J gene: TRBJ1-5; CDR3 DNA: TGTGCCAGCGGGGTCGGACTATCCAATCAGCCCCAGCATTTT; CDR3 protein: CASGVGLSNQPQHF
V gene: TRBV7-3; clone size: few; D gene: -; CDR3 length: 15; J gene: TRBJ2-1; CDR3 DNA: TGTGCCAGCAGCTTAGGTGCGGGTTTCTACAATGAGCAGTTCTTC; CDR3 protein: CASSLGAGFYNEQFF
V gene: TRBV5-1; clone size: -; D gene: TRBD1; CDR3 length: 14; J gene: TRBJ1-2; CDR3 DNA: TGCGCCAGCAGCCCAGGACAGGGGGCTAGAGGCTACACCTTC; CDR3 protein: CASSPGQGARGYTF
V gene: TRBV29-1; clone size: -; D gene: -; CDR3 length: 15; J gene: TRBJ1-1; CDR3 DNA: TGCAGCGTTGTTGATACCCAGTCCGTTAACACTGAAGCTTTCTTT; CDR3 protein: CSVVDTQSVNTEAFF
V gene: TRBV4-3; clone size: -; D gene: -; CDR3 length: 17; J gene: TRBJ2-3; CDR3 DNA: TGCGCCAGCAGCCAAGCGGCGTCACTGGCGATTGGAGATACGCAGTATTTT; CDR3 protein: CASSQAASLAIGDTQYF
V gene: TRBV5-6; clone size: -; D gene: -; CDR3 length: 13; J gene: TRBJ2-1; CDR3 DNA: TGTGCCAGCGCCTTGGGGACACACAATGAGCAGTTCTTC; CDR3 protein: CASALGTHNEQFF
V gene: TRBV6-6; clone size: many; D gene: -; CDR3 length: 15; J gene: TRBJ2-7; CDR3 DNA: TGTGCCAGCAGTCAGGGCGGAGGGGGCATAAGGGAGCAGTACTTC; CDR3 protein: CASSQGGGGIREQYF
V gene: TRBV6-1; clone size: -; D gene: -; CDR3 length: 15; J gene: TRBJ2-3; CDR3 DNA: TGTGCCAGCAGTACAGGGATGGGTGGGGCAGATACGCAGTATTTT; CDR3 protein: CASSTGMGGADTQYF
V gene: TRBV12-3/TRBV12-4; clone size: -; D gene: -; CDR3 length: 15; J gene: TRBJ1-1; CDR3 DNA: TGTGCCAGCAGTTCCCGGGGGGGGGCTGGCACTGAAGCTTTCTTT; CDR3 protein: CASSSRGGAGTEAFF
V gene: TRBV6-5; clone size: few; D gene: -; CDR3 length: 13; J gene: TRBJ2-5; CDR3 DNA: TGTGCCAGCAGTTACTCCCTGGCGTCTCCCCAGTACTTC; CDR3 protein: CASSYSLASPQYF
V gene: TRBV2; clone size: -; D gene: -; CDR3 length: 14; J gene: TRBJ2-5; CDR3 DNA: TGTGCCAGCAGTGGGGCGTTGGCCCAGGAGACCCAGTACTTC; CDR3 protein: CASSGALAQETQYF
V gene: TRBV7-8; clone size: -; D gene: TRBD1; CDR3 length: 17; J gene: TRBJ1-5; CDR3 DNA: TGTGCCAGCAGCGCCGCCGGGACAGTATATAGCAATCAGCCCCAGCATTTT; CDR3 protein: CASSAAGTVYSNQPQHF